A single sample gave rise to the 30 T cell receptor beta chains below, sequenced in a study of CD8+ T cells in alopecia areata. Treatment given: oral pan-JAK inhibitor, 5-10 mg twice daily. RNA, once extracted, was reverse transcribed into cDNA for use as the sequencing template. Method: immunoSEQ multiplex PCR; TCRdb's copy keeps in-frame clones and lacks some. The sample records 200,000 or so clones, roughly 60% being singletons. The specimen was CD4+ T cells sorted from blood, collected at week 24, from a patient treated with tofacitinib. The receptors were sampled from a human donor with alopecia areata.

This chain uses TRBV29-1 with TRBJ1-2, with D uncertain. With 1 base removed from V and 7 bases from J, the gap between germline ends came to 10 bases. CDR1 and CDR2 (germline): SQVTM, ANQGSEA. The CDR3 contains 12 residues. The CDR3 sequence: CSVEGRRGGYTF. The CDR3 coding sequence is TGCAGCGTTGAAGGCAGGCGCGGTGGCTACACCTTC. The full variable domain, completed using reference TRBV29-1 and TRBJ1-2, is SAVISQKPSRDICQRGTSLTIQCQVDSQVTMMFWYRQQPGQSLTLIATANQGSEATYESGFVIDKFPISRPNLTFSTLTVSNMSPEDSSIYLCSVEGRRGGYTFGSGTRLTVV.

The V call is TRBV2, the J call TRBJ1-5; TRBD1 aligns across 10 bases. In germline, CDR1 is SNHLY, CDR2 FYNNEI. The CDR3 totals 14 residues. The V gene end was trimmed by 6 bases and the J gene end by 6 bases; junction bases not matched to a gene: 5. For the CDR3, the DNA is TGTGCCAGCAGCCCGGACAGGGGGGGTCAGCCCCAGCATTTT. This translates into CASSPDRGGQPQHF.

This clone was observed a few times. V is TRBV5-5 and J is TRBJ1-2; no clear D gene. This CDR3 has 13 amino acids. Germline values: CDR1 SGHKS, CDR2 YYEKEE (reference sequence). The V end lost 0 bases, the J end lost 8 bases, and 11 bases lay between the germline ends. The CDR3 DNA sequence: TGTGCCAGCAGCTTGGATACAGAGCTAGGCTACACCTTC. This codes for CASSLDTELGYTF.

This clone was observed a few times. The chain carries TRBV9 and TRBJ2-2; 7 bases line up with TRBD1. CDR3 size: 16 residues. The germline V gene encodes CDR1 SGDLS and CDR2 YYNGEE. J gave up 5 bases and V 4 bases, and 11 bases lay outside the gene matches. The CDR3 sequence: CASSSNPGQVTGELFF. DNA of the CDR3: TGTGCCAGCAGCTCAAACCCCGGACAGGTTACCGGGGAGCTGTTTTTT.

The rearrangement links TRBV7-8 to TRBJ1-3; no clear D gene. This CDR3 comprises 15 residues. V lost 2 bases and J lost 2, with 10 bases in between. In germline, CDR1 is SGHVS, CDR2 FQNEAQ. The CDR3 DNA reads TGTGCCAGCAGCTTATTCAGTGGACCTGGAAACACCATATATTTT. Amino acid sequence: CASSLFSGPGNTIYF.

V gene TRBV6-5 combines with J gene TRBJ1-4; D might be TRBD1 (6 bases). This CDR3 region has 15 residues. V lost 6 bases to trimming and J lost 8 bases, with 19 bases between them. Germline assignment: CDR1 MNHEY and CDR2 SVGAGI. CDR3 DNA sequence: TGTGCCAGCAGCGCAGGGGAGGACTCGGAAGAAAAACTGTTTTTT. This translates into CASSAGEDSEEKLFF.

This chain uses TRBV29-1 with TRBJ1-4; D is uncertain. The CDR3 sequence is 14 residues long. V shed 6 bases and J shed 8 bases, with 19 bases lying between them. Germline V gene data show CDR1 as SQVTM and CDR2 as ANQGSEA. The DNA of the CDR3 is TGCAGCGTCCCCTCACCGGACGTTGGGGAAAAACTGTTTTTT. This encodes CSVPSPDVGEKLFF.

CDR3 amino acids: CAWSEVPYNEQFF. The CDR3 coding sequence is TGTGCCTGGAGTGAGGTCCCTTACAATGAGCAGTTCTTC. The chain combines TRBV30 with TRBJ2-1, with D unresolved. The germline V and J ends were trimmed by 1 base and 4 bases, with 8 bases remaining between them. This CDR3 is built from 13 residues. The V gene's germline CDR1 is GTSNPN and CDR2 SVGIG (reference sequence).

The chain is built from TRBV6-6 and TRBJ2-7; D not certain. Trimming stripped 8 bases from V and 5 bases from J, with 16 bases between. The CDR3 loop spans 13 amino acids. The germline gives CDR1 MNHNY, CDR2 SVGAGI (reference sequence). The CDR3 DNA is TGTGCCAGCGAAGGCCATCAATCTGACGAGCAGTACTTC. This translates into CASEGHQSDEQYF.

V and J are TRBV30 and TRBJ2-3; 7 nucleotides match TRBD1. CDR1 and CDR2 from the germline V gene are GTSNPN and SVGIG (reference sequence). The CDR3 length is 15 residues. The trim removed 0 bases at V and 3 bases at J, leaving 6 bases unmatched. In DNA form, the CDR3 reads TGTGCCTGGAGTGTACGGAGACAGGGTACAGATACGCAGTATTTT. Amino acid sequence: CAWSVRRQGTDTQYF.

The V gene is TRBV29-1, the J gene TRBJ2-5; either TRBD1 or TRBD2 may supply D (6 bases each). CDR1 is SQVTM and CDR2 is ANQGSEA in the germline V gene. The CDR3 contains 12 residues. V lost 2 bases and J lost 7, with 11 bases in between. The CDR3 loop reads CSVEQGGGTQYF. The CDR3 DNA reads as TGCAGCGTTGAACAAGGGGGAGGGACCCAGTACTTC.

CDR3 protein: CASSDYGSGTDTQYF. CDR3 DNA sequence: TGTGCCAGCAGTGACTACGGGAGTGGCACAGATACGCAGTATTTT. The genes are TRBV2 and TRBJ2-3, with D maybe TRBD2 (6 bases). V lost 3 bases, J lost 1 base, and 11 bases lay in between. This CDR3 region has 15 residues. Germline lookup yields CDR1 SNHLY and CDR2 FYNNEI.

The DNA of the CDR3 is TGCGCCAGCAGCCAAGACAGGATTAGCAATCAGCCCCAGCATTTT. Protein: CASSQDRISNQPQHF. V gene TRBV4-1 combines with J gene TRBJ1-5; D is undetermined. The CDR3 runs 15 residues. V was cut by 0 bases and J by 0 bases, with 6 bases left in between. Looked up from germline, CDR1 is MGHRA and CDR2 is YSYEKL.

This chain uses TRBV6-6 with TRBJ2-4; D ambiguous. Germline values: CDR1 MNHNY, CDR2 SVGAGI (reference sequence). CDR3 length: 11 amino acids. V lost 5 bases to trimming and J lost 7 bases, with 6 bases between them. CDR3 in amino acids: CASSSDNIQYF. CDR3 coding DNA: TGTGCCAGCAGTAGTGACAACATTCAGTACTTC.

In its sample, this clone was seen a few times. V and J are TRBV6-1 and TRBJ2-1; D not certain. The CDR3 contains 11 residues. V lost 11 bases and J lost 4, with 9 bases in between. The germline gives CDR1 MNHNS, CDR2 SASEGT. CDR3 protein: CASGTYNEQFF. The CDR3 region has the DNA TGTGCCTCGGGCACTTACAATGAGCAGTTCTTC.

The chain employs TRBV5-1 and TRBJ2-1; 14 bases map to TRBD2. Germline V gives CDR1 SGHRS, CDR2 YFSETQ. Germline trimming cut 5 bases from V and 5 bases from J; bases unmatched to any gene: 9. The length of the CDR3 is 17 residues. The CDR3 loop is CASSKGLAGAKNNEQFF. CDR3 in DNA: TGCGCCAGCAGTAAGGGACTAGCGGGGGCAAAAAACAATGAGCAGTTCTTC.

V usage is TRBV9 and J usage is TRBJ2-5; 13 nucleotides agree with TRBD2. The CDR3 is 17 residues long. V shed 4 bases, J shed 3 bases, and the junction held 9 bases outside the gene matches. Germline loops: CDR1 SGDLS, CDR2 YYNGEE. The CDR3 bases are TGTGCCAGCAGCTCCGAACTAGCGGGGGGGCAGGAAGAGACCCAGTACTTC. This codes for CASSSELAGGQEETQYF.

The CDR3 bases are TGTGCCAGCAGCTTAGATCAAGCCGGGAGCAATCAGCCCCAGCATTTT. Encoded protein: CASSLDQAGSNQPQHF. The V and J genes are TRBV7-8 and TRBJ1-5; D is undetermined. The germline V gene has CDR1 SGHVS and CDR2 FQNEAQ. The CDR3 is 16 amino acids. V shed 1 base and J shed 1 base, with 11 bases lying between them.

This clone was seen a handful of times. The V call is TRBV4-3, the J call TRBJ1-4, with a weak D call TRBD1 (6 bases). Trimming shortened V by 4 bases and J by 7 bases, and 13 bases separated the two germline ends. In germline, CDR1 is LGHNA, CDR2 YSLEER. The CDR3 runs 14 residues. Here the CDR3 DNA reads TGCGCCAGCAGCCCCGGCAGGGGAAGTGAAAAACTGTTTTTT. It translates to CASSPGRGSEKLFF.

The chain carries TRBV5-1 and TRBJ2-5; no definite D call. V gave up 2 bases and J gave up 1 base, with 6 bases separating them. The germline V gene has CDR1 SGHRS and CDR2 YFSETQ. CDR3 length: 13 residues. CDR3 sequence (DNA): TGCGCCAGCAGCTTTACGCCCCAAGAGACCCAGTACTTC. This translates into CASSFTPQETQYF.

The rearrangement links TRBV25-1 to TRBJ2-1; D might be TRBD2 (7 bases). The V gene's germline CDR1 is MGHDK and CDR2 SYGVNS. The CDR3 is made up of 15 amino acids. V dropped 8 bases and J dropped 2 bases, with 16 bases sitting between them. CDR3 in amino acids: CASSPRGAPYNEQFF. The CDR3 DNA reads TGTGCCAGCTCCCCCCGGGGGGCCCCCTACAATGAGCAGTTCTTC.

This chain uses TRBV2 with TRBJ1-3; no firm D call. V was clipped by 7 bases and J by 0 bases, with 10 bases between them. The CDR3 length is 14 residues. CDR1 and CDR2 from the germline V gene are SNHLY and FYNNEI. CDR3 region: CASMQVLSGNTIYF. For the CDR3, the DNA is TGTGCCAGCATGCAGGTTCTCTCTGGAAACACCATATATTTT.

J is TRBJ2-5 and V is TRBV7-9, with D uncertain. This CDR3 contains 13 residues. The V gene's germline CDR1 is SEHNR and CDR2 FQNEAQ (reference sequence). Trimming removed 1 base at V and 4 bases at J, with 7 bases between. CDR3 coding DNA: TGTGCCAGCAGCTTAGTTGGTTCAGAGACCCAGTACTTC. It codes for CASSLVGSETQYF.

The CDR3 DNA reads TGTGCCTGGAGCCGGGGCTCTGGGGCCAACGTCCTGACTTTC. As protein: CAWSRGSGANVLTF. This sequence joins TRBV30 and TRBJ2-6; D might be TRBD2 (5 bases). This CDR3 is built from 14 residues. The germline CDR1 and CDR2 sequences are GTSNPN and SVGIG (reference sequence). V was trimmed by 3 bases and J by 0 bases, leaving 6 bases between them.

In DNA form, the CDR3 reads TGTGCCAGCTCACCACTGCGCCAAGAGACCCAGTACTTC. Translation: CASSPLRQETQYF. The rearrangement uses TRBV18 and TRBJ2-5, with D hard to call. CDR1 and CDR2 from the germline V gene are KGHSH and LQKENI. This CDR3 has 13 amino acids. V was clipped by 1 base and J by 1 base, with 4 bases between them.

This clone was seen more than once but under ten times. Here the CDR3 reads CASSPPTLPGGDTQYF. CDR3 nucleotide sequence: TGTGCCAGCTCACCACCTACGCTACCAGGGGGAGATACGCAGTATTTT. The chain is built from TRBV18 and TRBJ2-3; 7 bases align to TRBD1. From germline, CDR1 is KGHSH and CDR2 LQKENI. Unmatched junction bases numbered 8, after V lost 0 bases and J lost 5 bases. The length of the CDR3 is 16 residues. The variable domain in full, completed from reference TRBV18 and TRBJ2-3, reads NAGVMQNPRHLVRRRGQEARLRCSPMKGHSHVYWYRQLPEEGLKFMVYLQKENIIDESGMPKERFSAEFPKEGPSILRIQQVVRGDSAAYFCASSPPTLPGGDTQYFGPGTRLTVL.

The V and J genes are TRBV6-5 and TRBJ1-1; TRBD1 matches 12 bases. This CDR3 is built from 14 residues. The J segment lost 11 bases and the V segment lost 5 bases, leaving 9 bases of the junction unmatched. Germline V gives CDR1 MNHEY, CDR2 SVGAGI. The chain's CDR3 is CASSTGQGARGAFF. The CDR3 DNA follows: TGTGCCAGCAGTACGGGACAGGGGGCGCGTGGGGCTTTCTTT.

J is TRBJ2-3 and V is TRBV6-6; 13 nucleotides align to TRBD2. This CDR3 is 16 amino acids long. Germline-derived CDR1 and CDR2 are MNHNY and SVGAGI (reference sequence). J lost 5 bases, V lost 6 bases, and 8 bases had no gene match. The CDR3 coding sequence is TGTGCCAGCAGCCGTGCGGGACTAGCGGGAAGAGATACGCAGTATTTT. It codes for CASSRAGLAGRDTQYF.

This clone has a single count. The chain employs TRBV4-1 and TRBJ2-1, with TRBD2 matching 10 bases. The junction had 4 bases not matched to a gene; V was cut back by 1 base and J by 7 bases. The CDR3 extends over 15 amino acids. The V gene's germline CDR1 is MGHRA and CDR2 YSYEKL. The CDR3 sequence: CASSQGAGGRNEQFF. The CDR3 coding sequence is TGCGCCAGCAGCCAAGGAGCGGGAGGGAGGAATGAGCAGTTCTTC.

The rearrangement joins TRBV2 to TRBJ2-1; maybe TRBD2 (5 bases). The V gene's germline CDR1 is SNHLY and CDR2 FYNNEI. The CDR3 has 12 amino acids. With 0 bases removed from V and 10 bases from J, the gap between germline ends came to 7 bases. The DNA of the CDR3 is TGTGCCAGCAGTGAAGCGGGAGTCGAGCAGTTCTTC. Residues: CASSEAGVEQFF.